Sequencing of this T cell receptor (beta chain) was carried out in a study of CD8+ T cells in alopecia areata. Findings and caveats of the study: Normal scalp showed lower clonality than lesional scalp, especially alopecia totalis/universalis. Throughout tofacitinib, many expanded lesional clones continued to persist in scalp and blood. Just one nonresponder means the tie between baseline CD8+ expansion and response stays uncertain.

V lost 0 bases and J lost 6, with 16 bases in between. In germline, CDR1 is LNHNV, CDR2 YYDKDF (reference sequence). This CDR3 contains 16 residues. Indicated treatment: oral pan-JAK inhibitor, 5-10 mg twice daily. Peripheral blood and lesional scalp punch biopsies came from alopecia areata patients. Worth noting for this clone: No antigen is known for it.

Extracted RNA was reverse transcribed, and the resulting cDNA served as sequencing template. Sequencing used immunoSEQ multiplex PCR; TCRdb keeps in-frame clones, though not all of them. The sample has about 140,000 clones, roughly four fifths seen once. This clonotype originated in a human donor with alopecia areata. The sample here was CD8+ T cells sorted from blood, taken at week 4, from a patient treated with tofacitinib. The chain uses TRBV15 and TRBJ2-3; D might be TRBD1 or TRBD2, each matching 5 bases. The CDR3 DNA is TGTGCCACCAGCAGAGATAGCGACTCGCCAGGGGATACGCAGTATTTT. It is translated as CATSRDSDSPGDTQYF.